This TCR beta chain was found in a study of prognosis after radiotherapy for stage I lung cancer (dated by TCRdb to the early 2020s). Study-level background: Between April 2018 and January 2019, nineteen stage I NSCLC patients were enrolled in Nanjing, China. All patients were regarded as medically inoperable, because of comorbidities in about eleven patients and refusal of surgery in roughly 7 patients. Distant metastases were developed by four of the 19 patients after SBRT, at a median of about seven months, whereas no significant progression was observed in the other 15 patients. The cohort comprised 10 to 15 men and several women with a median age of around 73 years, ranging from roughly 53 to 84 years. There were roughly 15 patients with newly diagnosed primary stage I lung tumors and about five patients with oligometastatic NSCLC after surgical resection of the primary tumor. Tumor histology was squamous cell carcinoma in roughly 7 patients and adenocarcinoma in roughly 13. SBRT was delivered in 3 to 5 fractions with a biologically effective dose of at least 100 Gy, and image-guided IMRT or VMAT was used for delivery. For each of the 20 or so patients, one blood sample was taken before SBRT and one after, so the study sequenced roughly 38 samples in total. Peripheral blood TCR beta repertoires were profiled in stage I NSCLC patients before and after stereotactic body radiotherapy, and the study then linked these repertoires to distant failure. SBRT was not combined with any concurrent therapy in any patient. Broad study findings and their caveats: All reported P values were unadjusted for multiple comparisons. Post-SBRT Shannon entropy and its change from baseline were lower in patients who developed distant metastases; baseline Shannon entropy was not associated with metastases. The study was limited by its small cohort and short follow-up, and the findings require independent validation. A decrease in unique TCR clone counts was observed after SBRT (median about 10,000 before versus fewer than 8,000 after; Wilcoxon paired P=0.011). Whether the expanded TCR clones were tumor-specific was not determined. Differences in TRBV and TRBJ usage frequencies by metastasis status were reportedly observed in two V genes at baseline and in several V and two J genes after SBRT.

Turning to this clonotype: Its antigen is unknown. A far larger clone is off by one base, so a read error is likely.

The germline V end is reduced by 5 bases and the J end by 4 bases; junction bases left unmatched: 8. Its CDR3 holds 16 amino acids, cysteine through phenylalanine. The entry retains the CDR3 DNA only, 48 bases that are in frame from base 1. The germline V gene sets CDR1 to MRHNA and CDR2 to SNTAGT. Two rounds of multiplex PCR were performed to amplify the TCR beta CDR3 region from genomic DNA. In the first round of PCR, primers specific to each TRBV and TRBJ gene were used, and the primer sequences are filed in Chinese patent CN105087789A. Universal primers were used in the second PCR round. The Roche High Pure PCR Template Preparation Kit was used to extract genomic DNA from frozen PBMCs. The libraries underwent paired-end sequencing with 151 bp reads on an Illumina HiSeq 3000. Turning to the authors' computational methods: CutAdapt was used to discard raw reads that did not contain the multiplex PCR primer sequences. Using PEAR, the high-quality paired reads were merged into contigs. By alignment to reference sequences, MiXCR assigned TRB V, D and J gene segments to each contig. CDR3 sequences were clustered by base quality and sequence similarity to remove sequencing errors. Diversity was measured as Shannon entropy normalized by the natural log of productive TCR sequence number. Clonality was defined as one minus Shannon entropy divided by the natural log of the number of unique clonotypes. Progression-free survival cut-offs for repertoire metrics were chosen using the Youden index of ROC curves, with analyses run in R 3.5.3. TCRdb handled the public reads itself, with Q25 trimming in fastp and clone calling in MiXCR, and kept productive beta chains. Identical CDR3 protein sequences are pooled into one entry, listed with their most common genes and DNA. TCRdb's processing, not the authors' own work, is the source of the V and J calls. The sample yields under 20,000 distinct CDR3 sequences; approximately 46% were counted once. About 30% of the sample belongs to the ten largest clones.

No patient had a history of other malignancies or prior chemotherapy or radiotherapy, and all had node-negative disease on CT and PET/CT. At each of two time points, about 6 milliliters of peripheral venous blood were collected into EDTA tubes. Ficoll-Paque Plus density-gradient centrifugation was used to isolate PBMCs. Samples were stored at -80°C immediately after collection until analysis. The material was PBMCs, obtained before or after stereotactic body radiation therapy (not recorded which). This chain is built from TRBV6-4 and TRBJ2-2, with 9 junctional bases fitting TRBD1. The TCR originated in a donor aged 50 or older with non-small cell lung cancer. The DNA sequence is TGTGCCAGCAGTTTGGGGACAGGGTGCGGCACCGGGGAGCTGTTTTTT. Its protein is CASSLGTGCGTGELFF.